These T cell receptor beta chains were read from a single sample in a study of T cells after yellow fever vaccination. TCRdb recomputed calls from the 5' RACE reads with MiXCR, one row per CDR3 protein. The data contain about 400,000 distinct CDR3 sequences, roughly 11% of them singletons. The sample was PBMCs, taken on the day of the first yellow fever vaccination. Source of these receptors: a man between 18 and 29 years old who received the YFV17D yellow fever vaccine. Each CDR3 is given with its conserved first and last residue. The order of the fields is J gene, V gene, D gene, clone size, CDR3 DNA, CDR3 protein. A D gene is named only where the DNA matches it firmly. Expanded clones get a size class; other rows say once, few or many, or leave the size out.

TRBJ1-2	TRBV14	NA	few	TGTGCCAGCAGCCAAGACCTGAGCTATGGCTACACCTTC	CASSQDLSYGYTF
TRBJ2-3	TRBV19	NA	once	TGTGCCAGTAGTATCGGTGGAGGTGGTGATACGCAGTATTTT	CASSIGGGGDTQYF
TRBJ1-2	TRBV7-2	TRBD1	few	TGTGCCAGCAGCTTACAGGGGGACGGTGGCTACACCTTC	CASSLQGDGGYTF
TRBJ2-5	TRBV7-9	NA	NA	TGTGCCAGCACCGTCTGGCTGGACAGACAAGAGACCCAGTACTTC	CASTVWLDRQETQYF
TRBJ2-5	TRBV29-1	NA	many	TGCAGCGGCCGACAGATGCCCCAAGAGACCCAGTACTTC	CSGRQMPQETQYF
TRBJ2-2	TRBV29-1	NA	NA	TGCAGCGTTGGAGGAGGGAGTGGTGGCGGGGAGCTGTTTTTT	CSVGGGSGGGELFF
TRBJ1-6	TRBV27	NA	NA	TGTGCCAGCAGTTTACTGGCGCCCTATAATTCACCCCTCCACTTT	CASSLLAPYNSPLHF
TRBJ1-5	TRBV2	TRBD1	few	TGTGCCAGCAGTGACTTGGCCAGGGGGGCGAGACAGCCCCAGCATTTT	CASSDLARGARQPQHF
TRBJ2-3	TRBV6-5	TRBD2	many	TGTGCCAGCAGTCTCCGTTCGGGGGGGGGCGATACGCAGTATTTT	CASSLRSGGGDTQYF
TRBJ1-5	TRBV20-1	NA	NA	TGCAGTGCTTGGACAGTGGATAGCAATCAGCCCCAGCATTTT	CSAWTVDSNQPQHF
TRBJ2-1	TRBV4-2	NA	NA	TGTGCCAGCAGCCAAGATTTTAGGGTCAATGAGCAGTTCTTC	CASSQDFRVNEQFF
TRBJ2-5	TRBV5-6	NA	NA	TGTGCCAGCAGCTTGATTGGACAGTACCAAGAGACCCAGTACTTC	CASSLIGQYQETQYF
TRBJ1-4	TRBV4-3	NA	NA	TGCGCCAGCAGCCAAGGGGGGGGAAGAGAAAAACTGTTTTTT	CASSQGGGREKLFF
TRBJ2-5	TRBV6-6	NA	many	TGTGCCAGCAGATCTGGGGAGACCCAGTACTTC	CASRSGETQYF
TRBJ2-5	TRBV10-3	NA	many	TGTGCCATCTCTCGGGGCGAGACCCAGTACTTC	CAISRGETQYF
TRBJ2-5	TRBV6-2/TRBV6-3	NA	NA	TGTGCCGGGGGACCGACCGGGGCATTCCAAGAGACCCAGTACTTC	CAGGPTGAFQETQYF
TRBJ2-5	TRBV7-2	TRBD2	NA	TGTGCCAGCAGCGGGGGACTAGCGGGGGGCGGGACCCAGTACTTC	CASSGGLAGGGTQYF
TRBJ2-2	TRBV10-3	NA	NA	TGTGCCATCTCGTTGGGGGTCGGGGAGCTGTTTTTT	CAISLGVGELFF
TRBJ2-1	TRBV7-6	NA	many	TGTGCCAGCAGTCCCGACACGTACAATGAGCAGTTCTTC	CASSPDTYNEQFF
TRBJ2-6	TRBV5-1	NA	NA	TGCGCCAGCAGTTTTAGTCCCTCCTCTGGGGCCAACGTCCTGACTTTC	CASSFSPSSGANVLTF
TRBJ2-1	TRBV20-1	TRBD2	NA	TGCAGTGCTAAAAGCGGGGGGCCCAGTATTTACAATGAGCAGTTCTTC	CSAKSGGPSIYNEQFF
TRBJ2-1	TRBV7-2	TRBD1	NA	TGTGCCAGCAGCTTACCCCGGGACAGGGGCGATGAGCAGTTCTTC	CASSLPRDRGDEQFF
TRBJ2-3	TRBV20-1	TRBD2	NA	TGCAGTGCTCCGGATAGGGGACTAGCGGGGACAGATACGCAGTATTTT	CSAPDRGLAGTDTQYF
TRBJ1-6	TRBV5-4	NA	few	TGTGCCAGCAGCTTGATGGGGGATAGGGCCCTCCACTTT	CASSLMGDRALHF
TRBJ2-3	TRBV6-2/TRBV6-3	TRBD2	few	TGTGCCAGCAGTTACGGGGGACTAGACTTATCAGATACGCAGTATTTT	CASSYGGLDLSDTQYF
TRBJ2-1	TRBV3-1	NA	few	TGTGCCAGCAGCCAAGTTGGGACGGACTCCTACAATGAGCAGTTCTTC	CASSQVGTDSYNEQFF
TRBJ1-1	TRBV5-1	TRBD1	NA	TGCGCCAGCAGCCCGGACGGACAGGGGTTAAGTGAAGCTTTCTTT	CASSPDGQGLSEAFF
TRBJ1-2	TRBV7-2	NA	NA	TGTGCCAGCAGCTTAGCGGGACGGGCGGCCGGGAGTGGCTACACCTTC	CASSLAGRAAGSGYTF
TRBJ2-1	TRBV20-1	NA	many	TGCAGTGCGAACGGGCCCTCCTACAATGAGCAGTTCTTC	CSANGPSYNEQFF
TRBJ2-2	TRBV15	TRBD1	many	TGTGCCACCAGCAAAGGACAGGGTAGAACCGGGGAGCTGTTTTTT	CATSKGQGRTGELFF
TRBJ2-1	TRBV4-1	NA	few	TGCGCCAGCAGCCAAAACGGGATCCTCGGGGAGCAGTTCTTC	CASSQNGILGEQFF
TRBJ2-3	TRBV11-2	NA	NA	TGTGCCAGCAGCTTAAGTTCGGGGAGCCGCACAGATACGCAGTATTTT	CASSLSSGSRTDTQYF
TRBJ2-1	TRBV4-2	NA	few	TGTGCCAGCAGCCAGAGACTAGTTGTCGATGAGCAGTTCTTC	CASSQRLVVDEQFF